These T cell receptor beta chains were read from a single sample in a study of T cell repertoires in cytomegalovirus infection. TCRdb re-called the reads through MiXCR, storing one row per CDR3 protein. The data show 650,000 to 900,000 distinct CDR3 sequences, around a third seen once. Antigen specificity for these receptors is unknown. Sample: cultured CD8+ T cells from PBMCs, taken from culture after CMV antigen stimulation. The receptors were sampled from a human donor in good health (CMV status not recorded). Some clones in this sample may be carry-over from other donors' samples. Both conserved end residues are part of each CDR3. A D gene is named only where the DNA matches it firmly. Size is omitted from some rows. Given values are once, few, many or a class for expanded clones.

clone_size	v_call	d_call	j_call	cdr3_nt	cdr3_aa
many	TRBV7-8	NA	TRBJ1-5	TGTGCCAGCAGCCCTGGGGCTAATCAGCCCCAGCATTTT	CASSPGANQPQHF
few	TRBV29-1	NA	TRBJ1-2	TGCAGCGTTGAACTGAGGGCCAACTATGGCTACACCTTC	CSVELRANYGYTF
NA	TRBV20-1	NA	TRBJ1-1	TGCAGTGCTAGAAATACAGGGTTTCGGGGGTTGAACACTGAAGCTTTCTTT	CSARNTGFRGLNTEAFF
NA	TRBV3-1	NA	TRBJ2-3	TGTGCCAGCACCCAACTTCGAGTCCCAGATACGCAGTATTTT	CASTQLRVPDTQYF
NA	TRBV5-1	NA	TRBJ1-1	TGCGCCAGCAGCTTGGCGGACACGGCATACACTGAAGCTTTCTTT	CASSLADTAYTEAFF
NA	TRBV27	NA	TRBJ2-1	TGTGCCAGCAGTTTAAATGTCGGGAATGAGCAGTTCTTC	CASSLNVGNEQFF
NA	TRBV10-3	NA	TRBJ1-2	TGTGCCATCAGAGAGGCCAGGCCCAACTATGGCTACACCTTC	CAIREARPNYGYTF
few	TRBV19	TRBD1	TRBJ1-1	TGTGCCAGTAGTTTCGACAGGGCGAACACTGAAGCTTTCTTT	CASSFDRANTEAFF
few	TRBV6-2/TRBV6-3	NA	TRBJ1-1	TGTGCCAGCAGTTCCGGGGTGTACACTGAAGCTTTCTTT	CASSSGVYTEAFF
few	TRBV12-3/TRBV12-4	NA	TRBJ2-2	TGTGCCAGCACCGAAACGTCTTCGCCCGGGGAGCTGTTTTTT	CASTETSSPGELFF
NA	TRBV4-2	NA	TRBJ2-5	TGTGCCAGCAGCCAAGATCCTCGGAGGGCAAGGGAGACCCAGTACTTC	CASSQDPRRARETQYF
NA	TRBV7-8	TRBD1	TRBJ1-5	TGTGCCAGCAGCTTGACACAGGGGATCCAGCCCCAGCATTTT	CASSLTQGIQPQHF
many	TRBV7-6	NA	TRBJ1-5	TGTGCCAGCAGCTTAACACGTTGGGGGCCCAATCAGCCCCAGCATTTT	CASSLTRWGPNQPQHF
NA	TRBV7-6	TRBD1	TRBJ2-7	TGTGCCAGCAGCTTTTGGTCCGGGACAGGGAGTTTGGGTAGTGAGAACGAGCAGTACTTC	CASSFWSGTGSLGSENEQYF
few	TRBV6-5	NA	TRBJ1-2	TGTGCCAGCAGTTCCACCCCTGGGGCTGGCTACACCTTC	CASSSTPGAGYTF
NA	TRBV12-5	NA	TRBJ1-3	TGTGCTAGTGGTTTCTCCCTGGACGGAGTCCCTGGAAACACCATATATTTT	CASGFSLDGVPGNTIYF
NA	TRBV12-5	NA	TRBJ1-1	TGTGCTAGTGGTTTCAGGGTTCGGGACGACGAGAACACTGAAGCTTTCTTT	CASGFRVRDDENTEAFF
NA	TRBV6-8	NA	TRBJ2-6	TGTGCCAGCACGTCGGCCTCTGGGGCCAACGTCCTGACTTTC	CASTSASGANVLTF
few	TRBV29-1	NA	TRBJ1-1	TGCAGCGTGCTTGGGGCATCTGAAGCTTTCTTT	CSVLGASEAFF
NA	TRBV7-2	NA	TRBJ1-1	TGTGCCAGCAGCTTAGACCTCCGCCTGGAGAACACTGAAGCTTTCTTT	CASSLDLRLENTEAFF